One sample yielded the 18 T cell receptor beta chains listed below, sequenced in a study of blood T cells in healthy people across ages. PCR was performed a second time for roughly 7 to 11 cycles using a sample-barcoded 5' primer and a J-beta primer mix. TCRdb re-analysed the 5' RACE reads in MiXCR, keeping a single row per CDR3 protein. The table records roughly 1,100,000 distinct CDR3 sequences, under 30% of them present only once. The same specimen was also included in a second study, on T cells of mothers and their children.

The material sequenced was blood. The receptors originated from a girl aged 2-10 years in good health.

This clonotype was observed a handful of times. The chain employs TRBV7-2 and TRBJ2-3; TRBD2 might be the D (6 bases). Trimming cost V 1 base and J 4 bases, with 15 bases left between them. Germline loops: CDR1 SGHTA, CDR2 FQGNSA. The CDR3 extends over 16 amino acids. CDR3 amino acids: CASSLVAGSFSDTQYF. The CDR3 region has the DNA TGTGCCAGCAGCTTAGTGGCGGGAAGTTTTTCAGATACGCAGTATTTT.

This clonotype was seen a handful of times. This chain connects TRBV20-1 to TRBJ1-6; TRBD1 is a possible D gene (5 bases). Trimming cost V 3 bases and J 1 base, with 22 bases left between them. Looked up from germline, CDR1 is DFQATT and CDR2 is SNEGSKA (reference sequence). The CDR3 runs 19 residues. CDR3 nucleotides: TGCAGTGCTAGTGAAGGGGCGTCCGTGGGGGGGTCCTATAATTCACCCCTCCACTTT. Amino acid sequence: CSASEGASVGGSYNSPLHF.

V is TRBV6-2 or TRBV6-3 and J is TRBJ2-2; D perhaps matches TRBD2 (5 bases). CDR3 length: 13 amino acids. Looked up from germline, CDR1 is MNHEY and CDR2 is SVGEGT. With 9 bases removed from V and 6 bases from J, the gap between germline ends came to 14 bases. CDR3 sequence reads: CASSTLGAGELFF. CDR3 nucleotide sequence: TGTGCCAGTTCTACCCTCGGGGCCGGGGAGCTGTTTTTT.

The genes are TRBV4-1 and TRBJ2-5; TRBD2 aligns across 9 bases. This CDR3 region has 16 residues. V gave up 0 bases and J gave up 5 bases; unmatched junction bases: 7. Germline-derived CDR1 and CDR2 are MGHRA and YSYEKL. The CDR3 protein is CASSQDDRAGGETQYF. CDR3 bases: TGCGCCAGCAGCCAAGATGATCGGGCGGGAGGGGAGACCCAGTACTTC.

The chain joins TRBV12-3 or TRBV12-4 to TRBJ2-7; D possibly corresponds to TRBD1 (6 bases). This CDR3 contains 12 residues. The ends were cut back, 6 bases at V and 8 bases at J, with 14 bases in the middle. In nucleotides, the CDR3 is TGTGCCAGCAGCCCGGACAGTCGGAAGCAGTACTTC. It specifies CASSPDSRKQYF.

This chain links TRBV29-1 with TRBJ2-1; D call uncertain. The length of the CDR3 is 16 residues. Germline CDR1 is SQVTM and CDR2 is ANQGSEA. V shed 3 bases and J shed 7 bases, with 22 bases lying between them. CDR3 residues: CSVERLGSTPANEQFF. The CDR3 nucleotides are TGCAGCGTTGAGCGGTTGGGCAGTACTCCTGCGAATGAGCAGTTCTTC.

The rearrangement links TRBV5-5 to TRBJ2-5; TRBD2 aligns across 13 bases. V gave up 5 bases and J gave up 4 bases; unmatched junction bases: 5. CDR3 length: 15 amino acids. Germline CDR1 is SGHKS and CDR2 is YYEKEE (reference sequence). In DNA, the CDR3 is TGTGCCAGCAGGCGAAGACTAGCGGGAGGAGAGACCCAGTACTTC. It encodes CASRRRLAGGETQYF.

The chain recombines TRBV6-6 with TRBJ2-5, with TRBD2 matching over 7 bases. Near its end, the DNA agrees better with TRBJ2-7, so the J call may be wrong. The germline gives CDR1 MNHNY, CDR2 SVGAGI (reference sequence). This CDR3 spans 14 amino acids. The CDR3 nucleotides are TGTGCCAGCAGTACCGGGACTACGGCGGACGAGCAGTACTTC. The encoded protein is CASSTGTTADEQYF.

This chain joins TRBV20-1 and TRBJ2-1; TRBD2 agrees at 11 bases. V lost 6 bases, J lost 11 bases, and 6 bases stayed unmatched. The V gene's germline CDR1 is DFQATT and CDR2 SNEGSKA (reference sequence). CDR3 length equals 12 residues. CDR3 DNA: TGCAGTGCAACTGGGACTAGCGGCAAGCAGTTCTTC. This encodes CSATGTSGKQFF.

V usage is TRBV6-4 and J usage is TRBJ2-5; D is possibly TRBD1 (5 bases). The DNA matches TRBJ2-1 better at its end, which makes the J call doubtful. CDR3 size: 15 residues. The germline CDR1 and CDR2 sequences are MRHNA and SNTAGT. The CDR3 sequence is CASSPTTASMNEQFF. In DNA, the CDR3 is TGTGCCAGCAGCCCGACGACAGCCTCTATGAATGAGCAGTTCTTC.

There are many counts of this clonotype. This chain joins TRBV4-3 and TRBJ2-1; D is uncertain. Germline V gives CDR1 LGHNA, CDR2 YSLEER. Trimming left V 1 base short and J 5 bases short, with 3 bases between. The CDR3 runs to 12 residues. CDR3 protein: CASSQVDNEQFF. In DNA, the CDR3 is TGCGCCAGCAGCCAAGTAGACAATGAGCAGTTCTTC.

The chain recombines TRBV13 with TRBJ2-1; TRBD2 matches 7 bases. This CDR3 spans 15 amino acids. Germline loops: CDR1 PRHDT, CDR2 FYEKMQ (reference sequence). V shed 3 bases, J shed 4 bases, and the junction held 6 bases outside the gene matches. The CDR3: CASSLLAAKYNEQFF. CDR3 DNA sequence: TGTGCCAGCAGCTTGCTAGCGGCTAAATACAATGAGCAGTTCTTC.

V and J are TRBV7-2 and TRBJ1-1, with D possibly TRBD1 on 5 matching bases. CDR1 and CDR2 from the germline V gene are SGHTA and FQGNSA. This CDR3 spans 11 amino acids. CDR3 protein: CAERLGVTAFF. CDR3 in DNA: TGTGCGGAGAGGTTGGGGGTAACCGCTTTCTTT.

The CDR3 DNA is TGTGCCAGCAGCCTTCGGGACGGGGAGCTGTTTTTT. It is translated as CASSLRDGELFF. The rearrangement uses TRBV7-3 and TRBJ2-2; D possibly corresponds to TRBD2 (5 bases). CDR1 SGHTA and CDR2 FQGTGA come from the germline V gene. This CDR3 contains 12 residues. Trimming removed 5 bases at V and 7 bases at J, with 8 bases between.

The chain recombines TRBV18 with TRBJ1-2; no reliable D call. Germline assignment: CDR1 KGHSH and CDR2 LQKENI. Trimming cost V 1 base and J 1 base, with 4 bases left between them. CDR3 size: 13 residues. This CDR3 reads CASSPRYNYGYTF. CDR3 sequence (DNA): TGTGCCAGCTCACCACGGTATAACTATGGCTACACCTTC.

As for this clonotype: An end of the junction differs from the germline gene, which may be a read error. The chain is built from TRBV7-9 and TRBJ1-4, with a possible D match to TRBD1 (6 bases). Looked up from germline, CDR1 is SEHNR and CDR2 is FQNEAQ (reference sequence). This CDR3 has 17 residues. The CDR3 is CASSGENHGTTSEKLFF. CDR3 coding DNA: TGTGCCAGCAGCGGGGAAAACCACGGGACAACTAGTGAAAAACTGTTTTTT.

This clonotype was counted between two and nine times. The CDR3 spells CASRRGQETQYF. CDR3 bases: TGTGCCAGCCGTCGGGGGCAAGAGACCCAGTACTTC. The gene calls are TRBV12-3 or TRBV12-4 and TRBJ2-5; possibly TRBD2 for D (6 bases). Trimming removed 8 bases from V and 2 bases from J, with 9 bases in between. There are 12 residues in the CDR3.

This clonotype was seen a handful of times. The chain uses TRBV19 and TRBJ2-5; D unclear. TRBJ2-7 matches the DNA end more closely, so the J call is doubtful. Germline V gene lookup returns CDR1 LNHDA and CDR2 SQIVND (reference sequence). The CDR3 runs 13 residues. CDR3 sequence: CASSSVAGNEQYF. The CDR3 DNA follows: TGTGCCAGTAGTTCCGTCGCTGGGAACGAGCAGTACTTC.